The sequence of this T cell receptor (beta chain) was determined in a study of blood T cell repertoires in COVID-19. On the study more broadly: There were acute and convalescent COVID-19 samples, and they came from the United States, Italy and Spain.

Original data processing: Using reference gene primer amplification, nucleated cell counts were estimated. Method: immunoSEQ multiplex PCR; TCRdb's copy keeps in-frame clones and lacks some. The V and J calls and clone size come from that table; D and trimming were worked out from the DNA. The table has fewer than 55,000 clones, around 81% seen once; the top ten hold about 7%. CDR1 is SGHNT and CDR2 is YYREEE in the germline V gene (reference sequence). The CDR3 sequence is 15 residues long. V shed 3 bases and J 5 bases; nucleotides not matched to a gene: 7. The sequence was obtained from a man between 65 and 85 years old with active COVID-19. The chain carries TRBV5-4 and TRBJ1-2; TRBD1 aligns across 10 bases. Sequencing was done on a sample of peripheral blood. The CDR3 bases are TGTGCCAGCAGCTCCCGGGACAGGGGCCGGTATGGCTACACCTTC. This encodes CASSSRDRGRYGYTF.